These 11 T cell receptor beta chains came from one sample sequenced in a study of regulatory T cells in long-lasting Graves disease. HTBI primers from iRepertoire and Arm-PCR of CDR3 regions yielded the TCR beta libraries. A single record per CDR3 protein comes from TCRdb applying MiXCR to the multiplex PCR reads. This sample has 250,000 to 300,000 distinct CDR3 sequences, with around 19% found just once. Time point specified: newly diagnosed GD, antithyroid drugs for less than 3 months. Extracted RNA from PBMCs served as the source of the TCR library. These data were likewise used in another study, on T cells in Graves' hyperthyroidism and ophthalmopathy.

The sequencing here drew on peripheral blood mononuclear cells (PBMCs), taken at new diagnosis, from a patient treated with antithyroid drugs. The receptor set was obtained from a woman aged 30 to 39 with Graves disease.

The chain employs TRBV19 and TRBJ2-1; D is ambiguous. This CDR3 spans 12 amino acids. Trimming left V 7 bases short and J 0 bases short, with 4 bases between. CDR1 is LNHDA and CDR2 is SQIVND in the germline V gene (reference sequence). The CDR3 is CASKSSYNEQFF. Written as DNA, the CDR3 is TGTGCCAGTAAGAGCTCCTACAATGAGCAGTTCTTC.

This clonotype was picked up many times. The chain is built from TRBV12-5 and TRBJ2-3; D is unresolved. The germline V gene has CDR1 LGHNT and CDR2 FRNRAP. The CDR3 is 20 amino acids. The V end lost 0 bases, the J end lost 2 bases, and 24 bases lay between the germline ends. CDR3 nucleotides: TGTGCTAGTGGTTTGGTACTCTTTGGGGTAGGAAGACAACACACAGATACGCAGTATTTT. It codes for CASGLVLFGVGRQHTDTQYF.

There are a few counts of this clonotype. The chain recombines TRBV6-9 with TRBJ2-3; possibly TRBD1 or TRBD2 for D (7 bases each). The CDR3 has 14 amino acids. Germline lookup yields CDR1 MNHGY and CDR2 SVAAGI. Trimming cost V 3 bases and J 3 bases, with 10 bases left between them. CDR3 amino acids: CASSYRGGTDTQYF. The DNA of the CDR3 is TGTGCCAGCAGTTACAGGGGGGGGACAGATACGCAGTATTTT.

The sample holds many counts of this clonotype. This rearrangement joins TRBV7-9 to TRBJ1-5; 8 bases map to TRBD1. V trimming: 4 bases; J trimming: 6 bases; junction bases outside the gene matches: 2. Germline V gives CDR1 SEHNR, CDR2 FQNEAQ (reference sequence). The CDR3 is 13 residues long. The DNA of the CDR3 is TGTGCCAGCAGCTGGACAGGGAGTCAGCCCCAGCATTTT. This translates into CASSWTGSQPQHF.

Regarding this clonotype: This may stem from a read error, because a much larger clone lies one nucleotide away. The CDR3 spells CASSDRGGLEKLSF. The CDR3 DNA is TGTGCCAGCAGCGACCGGGGGGGGCTTGAAAAACTGTCTTTT. V is TRBV27 and J is TRBJ1-4, with a possible D match to TRBD1 (6 bases). Germline lookup yields CDR1 MNHEY and CDR2 SMNVEV (reference sequence). The CDR3 totals 14 residues.

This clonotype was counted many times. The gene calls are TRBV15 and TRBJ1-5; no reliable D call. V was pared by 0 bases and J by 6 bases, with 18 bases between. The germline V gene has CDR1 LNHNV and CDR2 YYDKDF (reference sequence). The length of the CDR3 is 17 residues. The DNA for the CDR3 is TGTGCCACCAGCAGAGATTTTTTCGGGGAATGGGGTCAGCCCCAGCATTTT. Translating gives CATSRDFFGEWGQPQHF.

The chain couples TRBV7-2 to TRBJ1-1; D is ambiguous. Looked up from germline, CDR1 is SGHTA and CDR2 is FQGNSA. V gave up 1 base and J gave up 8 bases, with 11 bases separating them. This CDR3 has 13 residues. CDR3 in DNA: TGTGCCAGCAGCTTAGGACCAAAGCGAGAAGCTTTCTTT. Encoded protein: CASSLGPKREAFF.

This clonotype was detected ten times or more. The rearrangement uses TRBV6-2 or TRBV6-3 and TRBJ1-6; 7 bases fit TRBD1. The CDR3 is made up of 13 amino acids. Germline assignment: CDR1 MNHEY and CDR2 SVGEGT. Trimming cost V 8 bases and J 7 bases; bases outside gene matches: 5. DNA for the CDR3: TGTGCCAGCCGCGGGACAGAAAATTCACCCCTCCACTTT. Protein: CASRGTENSPLHF.

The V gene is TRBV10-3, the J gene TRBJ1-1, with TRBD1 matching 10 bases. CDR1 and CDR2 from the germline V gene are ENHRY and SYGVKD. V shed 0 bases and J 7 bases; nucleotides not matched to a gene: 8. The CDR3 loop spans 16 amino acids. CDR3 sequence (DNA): TGTGCCATCAGTGAGTCAGTGACAGGGGGCTCGGGTGAAGCTTTCTTT. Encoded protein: CAISESVTGGSGEAFF.

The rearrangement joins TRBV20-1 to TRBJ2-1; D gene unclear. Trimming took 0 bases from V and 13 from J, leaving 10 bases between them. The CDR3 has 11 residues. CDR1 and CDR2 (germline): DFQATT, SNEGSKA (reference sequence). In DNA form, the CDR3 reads TGCAGTGCTAGAGATCTAGAGACCCAGTTCTTC. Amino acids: CSARDLETQFF.

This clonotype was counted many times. CDR3 loop: CASRRDRASYEQYF. CDR3 nucleotide sequence: TGTGCCAGCCGCCGGGACAGGGCCTCCTACGAGCAGTACTTC. The J gene is TRBJ2-7, the V gene TRBV27; 9 bases align to TRBD1. Germline CDR1 MNHEY, CDR2 SMNVEV (reference sequence). The J segment lost 0 bases and the V segment lost 8 bases, leaving 5 bases of the junction unmatched. This CDR3 has 14 residues.